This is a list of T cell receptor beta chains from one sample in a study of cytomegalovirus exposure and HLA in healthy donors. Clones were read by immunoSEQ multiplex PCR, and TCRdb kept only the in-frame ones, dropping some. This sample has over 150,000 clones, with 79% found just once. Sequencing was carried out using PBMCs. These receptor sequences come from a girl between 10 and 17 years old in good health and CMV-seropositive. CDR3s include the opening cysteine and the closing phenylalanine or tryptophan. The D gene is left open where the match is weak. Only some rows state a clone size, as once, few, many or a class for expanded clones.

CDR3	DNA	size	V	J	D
CAILEGRDGYTF	TGTGCCATCTTGGAAGGGAGAGATGGCTACACCTTC	NA	TRBV10-3	TRBJ1-2	NA
CASSAPGGTYEQYF	TGTGCCAGCAGTGCGCCGGGAGGGACCTACGAGCAGTACTTC	NA	TRBV27	TRBJ2-7	TRBD2
CASSPRGAEPGELFF	TGTGCCAGCAGCCCACGGGGGGCAGAACCCGGGGAGCTGTTTTTT	NA	TRBV9	TRBJ2-2	NA
CASRQSSGGLDTQYF	TGTGCCAGCAGACAGTCTAGCGGGGGACTGGATACGCAGTATTTT	NA	TRBV6-5	TRBJ2-3	TRBD2
CASSSGVAYEQYF	TGTGCCAGCAGCTCAGGGGTAGCCTACGAGCAGTACTTC	NA	TRBV7-6	TRBJ2-7	NA
CASSFGPTGEFF	TGTGCCAGCAGCTTCGGGCCTACGGGGGAGTTCTTC	NA	TRBV5-6	TRBJ2-1	NA
CASSPEGSGYGYTF	TGTGCCAGCTCACCGGAGGGGAGCGGATATGGCTACACCTTC	NA	TRBV18	TRBJ1-2	NA
CAWSPGQGSSGPQHF	TGTGCCTGGAGCCCTGGACAGGGGTCCTCTGGGCCCCAGCATTTT	NA	TRBV30	TRBJ1-5	TRBD1
CASRATPGTGSLEQYF	TGTGCCAGCAGGGCAACCCCCGGGACAGGGTCTCTCGAGCAGTACTTC	NA	TRBV7-9	TRBJ2-7	TRBD1
CASSLQGYEQYF	TGTGCCAGCAGCCTACAGGGCTACGAGCAGTACTTC	NA	TRBV7-2	TRBJ2-7	NA
CAWSVHCIEGAIATNEKLFF	TGTGCCTGGAGTGTACATTGTATTGAGGGGGCTATAGCAACTAATGAAAAACTGTTTTTT	few	TRBV30	TRBJ1-4	TRBD1
CASSSTAGSDTEAFF	TGCGCCAGCAGCTCAACTGCCGGGTCGGACACTGAAGCTTTCTTT	NA	TRBV5-1	TRBJ1-1	NA
CSAGGSYEQYF	TGCAGTGCCGGAGGGTCGTACGAGCAGTACTTC	NA	TRBV20-1	TRBJ2-7	NA
CASSDRLDLTNIQYF	TGTGCCAGCAGCGACAGACTAGACCTGACGAACATTCAGTACTTC	NA	TRBV5-6	TRBJ2-4	NA
CASSELEGVDGYTF	TGTGCCAGCAGCGAGCTCGAAGGGGTAGATGGCTACACCTTC	once	TRBV16	TRBJ1-2	NA
CASSGQRGGRSDTQYF	TGTGCCAGCAGTGGTCAGCGGGGGGGCCGATCGGATACGCAGTATTTT	NA	TRBV2	TRBJ2-3	TRBD2
CASSVDGGGAYNEQFF	TGTGCCAGCAGCGTAGACGGCGGGGGGGCCTACAATGAGCAGTTCTTC	NA	TRBV9	TRBJ2-1	TRBD2